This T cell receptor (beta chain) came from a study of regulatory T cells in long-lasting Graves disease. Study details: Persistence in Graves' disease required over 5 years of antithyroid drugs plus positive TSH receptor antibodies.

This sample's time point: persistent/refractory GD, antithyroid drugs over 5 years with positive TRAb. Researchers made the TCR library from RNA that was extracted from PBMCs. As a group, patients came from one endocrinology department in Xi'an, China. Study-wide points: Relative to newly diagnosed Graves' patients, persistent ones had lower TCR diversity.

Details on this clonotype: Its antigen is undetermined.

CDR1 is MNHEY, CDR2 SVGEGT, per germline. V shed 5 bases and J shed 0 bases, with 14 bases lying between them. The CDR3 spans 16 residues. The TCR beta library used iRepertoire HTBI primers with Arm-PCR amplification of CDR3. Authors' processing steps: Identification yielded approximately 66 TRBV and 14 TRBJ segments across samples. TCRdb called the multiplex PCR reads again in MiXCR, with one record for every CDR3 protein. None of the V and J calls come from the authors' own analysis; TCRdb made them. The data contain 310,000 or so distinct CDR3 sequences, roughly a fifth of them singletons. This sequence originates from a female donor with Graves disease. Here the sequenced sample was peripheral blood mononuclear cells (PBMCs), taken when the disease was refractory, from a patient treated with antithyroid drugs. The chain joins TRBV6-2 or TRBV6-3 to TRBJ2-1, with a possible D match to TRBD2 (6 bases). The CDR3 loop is CASSNGGYSSYNEQFF. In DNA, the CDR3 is TGTGCCAGCAGTAACGGGGGTTACAGCTCCTACAATGAGCAGTTCTTC.